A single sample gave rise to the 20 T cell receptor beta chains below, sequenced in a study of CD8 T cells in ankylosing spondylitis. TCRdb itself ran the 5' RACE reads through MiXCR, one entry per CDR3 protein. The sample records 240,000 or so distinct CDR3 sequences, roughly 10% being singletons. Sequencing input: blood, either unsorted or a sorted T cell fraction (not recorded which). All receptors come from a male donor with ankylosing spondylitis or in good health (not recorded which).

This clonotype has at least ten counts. CDR3: CSKFTERLMNTEAFF. As DNA, the CDR3 is TGCAGCAAATTTACCGAGCGGCTGATGAACACTGAAGCTTTCTTT. The chain is built from TRBV20-1 and TRBJ1-1, with D hard to call. This CDR3 comprises 15 residues. CDR1 and CDR2 from the germline V gene are DFQATT and SNEGSKA (reference sequence).

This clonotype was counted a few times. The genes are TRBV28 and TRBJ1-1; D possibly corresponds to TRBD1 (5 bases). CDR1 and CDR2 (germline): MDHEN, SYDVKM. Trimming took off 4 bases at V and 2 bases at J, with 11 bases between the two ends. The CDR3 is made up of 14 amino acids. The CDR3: CASSSRGDNTEAFF. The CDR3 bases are TGTGCCAGCAGTTCCCGGGGGGATAACACTGAAGCTTTCTTT.

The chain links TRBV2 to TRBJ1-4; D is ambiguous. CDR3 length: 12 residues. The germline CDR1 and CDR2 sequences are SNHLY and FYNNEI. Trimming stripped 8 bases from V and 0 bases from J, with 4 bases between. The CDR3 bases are TGTGCCAGCCATTCAACTAATGAAAAACTGTTTTTT. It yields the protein CASHSTNEKLFF.

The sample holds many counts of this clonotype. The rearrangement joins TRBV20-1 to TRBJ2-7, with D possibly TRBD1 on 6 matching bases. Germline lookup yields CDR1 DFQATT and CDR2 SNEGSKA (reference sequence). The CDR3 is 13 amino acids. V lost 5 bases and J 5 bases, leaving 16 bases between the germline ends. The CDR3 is CSARPGVFDEQYF. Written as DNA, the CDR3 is TGCAGTGCTCGGCCAGGGGTTTTTGACGAGCAGTACTTC.

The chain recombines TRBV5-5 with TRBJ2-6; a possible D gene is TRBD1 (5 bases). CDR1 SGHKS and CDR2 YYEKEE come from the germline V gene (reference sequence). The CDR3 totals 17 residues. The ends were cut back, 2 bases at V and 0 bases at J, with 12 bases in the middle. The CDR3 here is CASSFTREVSGANVLTF. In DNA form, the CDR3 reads TGTGCCAGCAGCTTCACCAGGGAAGTCTCTGGGGCCAACGTCCTGACTTTC.

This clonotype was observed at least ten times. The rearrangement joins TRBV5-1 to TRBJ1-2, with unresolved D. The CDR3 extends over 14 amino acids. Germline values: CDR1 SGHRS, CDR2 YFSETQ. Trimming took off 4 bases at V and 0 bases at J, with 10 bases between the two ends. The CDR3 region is CASSQDGANYGYTF. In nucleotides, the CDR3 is TGCGCCAGCAGCCAGGACGGGGCTAACTATGGCTACACCTTC.

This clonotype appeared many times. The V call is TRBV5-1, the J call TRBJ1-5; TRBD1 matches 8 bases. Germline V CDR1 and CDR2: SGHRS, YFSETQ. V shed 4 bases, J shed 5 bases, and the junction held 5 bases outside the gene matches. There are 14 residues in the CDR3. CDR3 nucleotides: TGCGCCAGCAGCGCTGCAGGGGGCCATCAGCCCCAGCATTTT. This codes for CASSAAGGHQPQHF.

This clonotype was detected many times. CDR3 coding DNA: TGCGCCAGCAGCCCCGGGGGGGCAGTTCGGGAAGATTCACCCCTCCACTTT. It yields the protein CASSPGGAVREDSPLHF. The chain recombines TRBV5-1 with TRBJ1-6; D is possibly TRBD1 (6 bases). This CDR3 comprises 17 residues. Trimming left V 4 bases short and J 8 bases short, with 22 bases between. Germline V CDR1 and CDR2: SGHRS, YFSETQ.

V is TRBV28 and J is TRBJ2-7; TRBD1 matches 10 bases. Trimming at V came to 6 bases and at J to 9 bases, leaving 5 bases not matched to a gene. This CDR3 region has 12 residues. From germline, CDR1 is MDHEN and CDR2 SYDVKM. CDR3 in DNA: TGTGCCAGCAGGCGACAGGGGGCTTGGCAGTACTTC. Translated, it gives CASRRQGAWQYF.

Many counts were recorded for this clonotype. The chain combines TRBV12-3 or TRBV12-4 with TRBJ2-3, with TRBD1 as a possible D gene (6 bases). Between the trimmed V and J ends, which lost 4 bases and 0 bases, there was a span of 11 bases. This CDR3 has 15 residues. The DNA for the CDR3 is TGTGCCAGCAGTTGGGTAAGGGGGAGCACAGATACGCAGTATTTT. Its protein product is CASSWVRGSTDTQYF.

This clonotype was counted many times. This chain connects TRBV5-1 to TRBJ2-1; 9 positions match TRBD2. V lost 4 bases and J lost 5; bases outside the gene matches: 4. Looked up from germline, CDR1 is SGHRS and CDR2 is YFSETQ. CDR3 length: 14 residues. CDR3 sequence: CASSVTSGDNEQFF. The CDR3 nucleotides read TGCGCCAGCAGCGTGACTAGCGGAGACAATGAGCAGTTCTTC.

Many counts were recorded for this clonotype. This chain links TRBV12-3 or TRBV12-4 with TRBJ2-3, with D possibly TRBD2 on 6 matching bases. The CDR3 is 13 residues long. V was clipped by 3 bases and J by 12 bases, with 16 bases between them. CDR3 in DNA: TGTGCCAGCAGTTTGAGCGGAGGGATAGAACAGTATTTT. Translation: CASSLSGGIEQYF.

CDR3 in amino acids: CASSLRPGGPSYNEQFF. In DNA, the CDR3 is TGTGCCAGCAGCTTACGGCCGGGAGGACCGTCCTACAATGAGCAGTTCTTC. The rearrangement links TRBV7-2 to TRBJ2-1, with 7 bases lining up with TRBD2. V trimming: 2 bases; J trimming: 1 base; junction bases outside the gene matches: 8. This CDR3 is 17 amino acids long. Germline V gene lookup returns CDR1 SGHTA and CDR2 FQGNSA.

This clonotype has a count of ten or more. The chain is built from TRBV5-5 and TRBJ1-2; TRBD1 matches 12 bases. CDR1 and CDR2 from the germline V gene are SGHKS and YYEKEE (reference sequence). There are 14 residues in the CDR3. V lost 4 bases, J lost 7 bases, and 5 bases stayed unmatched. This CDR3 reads CASSRGQGAFGYTF. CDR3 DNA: TGTGCCAGCAGCCGGGGACAGGGGGCTTTTGGCTACACCTTC. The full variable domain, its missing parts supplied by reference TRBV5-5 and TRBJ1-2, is DAGVTQSPTHLIKTRGQQVTLRCSPISGHKSVSWYQQVLGQGPQFIFQYYEKEERGRGNFPDRFSARQFPNYSSELNVNALLLGDSALYLCASSRGQGAFGYTFGSGTRLTVV.

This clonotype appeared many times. CDR3 nucleotides: TGTGCCAGCTCGGACCGGGACAGGGGATACAATGAGCAGTTCTTC. This sequence encodes CASSDRDRGYNEQFF. This chain joins TRBV12-3 or TRBV12-4 and TRBJ2-1; 10 nucleotides agree with TRBD1. V trimming: 8 bases; J trimming: 4 bases; junction bases outside the gene matches: 8. This CDR3 contains 15 residues.

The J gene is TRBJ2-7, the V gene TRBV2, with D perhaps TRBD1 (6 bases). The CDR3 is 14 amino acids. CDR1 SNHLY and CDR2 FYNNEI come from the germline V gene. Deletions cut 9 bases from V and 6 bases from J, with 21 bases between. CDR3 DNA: TGTGCCAGTGGTCAGGTTGGGGGCACGGGCGAGCAGTACTTC. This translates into CASGQVGGTGEQYF.

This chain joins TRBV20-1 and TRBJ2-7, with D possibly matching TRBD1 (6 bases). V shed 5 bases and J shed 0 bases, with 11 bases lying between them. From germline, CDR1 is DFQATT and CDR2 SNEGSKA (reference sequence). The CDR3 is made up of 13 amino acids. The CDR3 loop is CSAPDSSSYEQYF. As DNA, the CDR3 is TGCAGTGCTCCGGACAGTTCCTCCTACGAGCAGTACTTC.

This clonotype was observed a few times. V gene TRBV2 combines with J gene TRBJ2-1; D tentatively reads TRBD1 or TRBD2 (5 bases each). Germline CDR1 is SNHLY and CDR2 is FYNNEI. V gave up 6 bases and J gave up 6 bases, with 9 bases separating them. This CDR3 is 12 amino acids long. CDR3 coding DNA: TGTGCCAGCAGGGGGGATCTCAATGAGCAGTTCTTC. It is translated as CASRGDLNEQFF. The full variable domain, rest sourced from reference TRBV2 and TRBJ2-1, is EPEVTQTPSHQVTQMGQEVILRCVPISNHLYFYWYRQILGQKVEFLVSFYNNEISEKSEIFDDQFSVERPDGSNFTLKIRSTKLEDSAMYFCASRGDLNEQFFGPGTRLTVL.

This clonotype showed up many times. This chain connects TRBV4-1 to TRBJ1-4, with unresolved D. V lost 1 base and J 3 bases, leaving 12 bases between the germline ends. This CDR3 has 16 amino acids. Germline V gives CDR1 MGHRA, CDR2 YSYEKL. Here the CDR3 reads CASSQVALGANEKLFF. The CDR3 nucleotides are TGCGCCAGCAGCCAAGTGGCCCTGGGAGCTAATGAAAAACTGTTTTTT.

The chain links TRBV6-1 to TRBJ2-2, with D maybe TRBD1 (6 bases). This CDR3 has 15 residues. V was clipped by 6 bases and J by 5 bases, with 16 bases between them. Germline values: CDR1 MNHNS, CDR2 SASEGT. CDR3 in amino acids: CASRGTNSPTGELFF. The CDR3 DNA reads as TGTGCCAGCAGGGGGACAAACTCCCCAACCGGGGAGCTGTTTTTT.